These T cell receptor beta chains were read from a single sample in a study of CD8 T cells in ankylosing spondylitis. TCRdb reprocessed the 5' RACE reads with MiXCR, giving one entry per CDR3 protein. The sample contains fewer than 150,000 distinct CDR3 sequences, around 7.9% of which appear only once. Specimen: blood, either unsorted or a sorted T cell fraction (not recorded which). Receptor source: a female donor with ankylosing spondylitis or in good health (not recorded which). The CDR3 runs from the conserved cysteine through the conserved F or W. D genes are given only for firm matches. Rows may omit the clone size; those that give it use once, few, many or a size class.

abundance,j_gene,v_gene,d_gene,CDR3aa
many,TRBJ2-7,TRBV10-3,TRBD2,CAISVGGNYEQYF
many,TRBJ1-6,TRBV12-3/TRBV12-4,TRBD1,CASSPTGEPNSPLHF
many,TRBJ1-3,TRBV10-3,.,CAISGQSLSGNTIYF
many,TRBJ1-2,TRBV12-3/TRBV12-4,.,CASSWVSLYGYTF
many,TRBJ2-7,TRBV7-9,.,CASSSGPGRPSYEQYF
many,TRBJ2-1,TRBV5-5,.,CASSLSLGSGEQFF
.,TRBJ1-4,TRBV5-1,.,CASSLGQVQEKLFF
few,TRBJ2-1,TRBV3-1,.,CASSQHIGWDSYNEQFF
few,TRBJ2-7,TRBV30,.,CAWRWRNEQYF
.,TRBJ2-7,TRBV6-2/TRBV6-3,.,CASSYSGVSTYEQYF
many,TRBJ2-3,TRBV5-1,TRBD1,CASSLDRPPDTQYF
many,TRBJ1-5,TRBV15,TRBD1,CATSPDIDRALHF
many,TRBJ2-2,TRBV9,TRBD2,CASSAGLANTGELFF
many,TRBJ1-1,TRBV29-1,.,CSVEGGRGVNTEAFF
many,TRBJ2-7,TRBV3-1,.,CASSQRGVGVEQYF
many,TRBJ2-5,TRBV2,.,CASTRDSGGQETQYF
many,TRBJ2-7,TRBV11-2,.,CASSAIRAYEQYF
many,TRBJ2-7,TRBV6-1,TRBD1,CASSASGTGHEQYF
many,TRBJ1-1,TRBV7-9,.,CASSWGGEATEAFF
many,TRBJ1-5,TRBV4-1,TRBD1,CASSQTGQGGYQPQHF
many,TRBJ2-1,TRBV5-1,.,CASSLGEEGLPFEQFF
few,TRBJ1-1,TRBV20-1,.,CSARKDVGAMNTEAFF
many,TRBJ1-1,TRBV29-1,.,CPQSRVKKDTEAFF
.,TRBJ2-2,TRBV30,.,CAWTQEITGELFF
many,TRBJ2-6,TRBV5-1,.,CASSFDPGVSNVLTF
many,TRBJ1-2,TRBV20-1,TRBD1,CSARARTGVFTF
.,TRBJ1-5,TRBV3-1,.,CASRDVSGGGPQHF
many,TRBJ1-2,TRBV29-1,.,CSGSGRMGNGYTF
many,TRBJ2-7,TRBV28,.,CASRGGPRYEQYF
many,TRBJ1-6,TRBV7-9,.,CASSLGTSYNSPLHF
many,TRBJ1-5,TRBV20-1,.,CSAIQGPISNQPQHF
.,TRBJ1-1,TRBV20-1,.,CSARAHLSGRTEAFF
few,TRBJ2-7,TRBV25-1,.,CASSRGLDYEQYF
many,TRBJ1-1,TRBV10-3,.,CASTGSEDTEAFF
many,TRBJ1-2,TRBV11-2,.,CASSLGSFNYGYTF
few,TRBJ2-3,TRBV28,TRBD2,CASSGGGRTDTQYF
few,TRBJ1-4,TRBV20-1,.,CSARGPGIGEKLFF